The 6 T cell receptor beta chains below come from one sample, sequenced in a study of cytomegalovirus exposure and HLA in healthy donors. The study ran its PCR with 60 Vbeta and 13 Jbeta primers. Method: immunoSEQ multiplex PCR; TCRdb's copy keeps in-frame clones and lacks some. Recorded here are 55,000 or so clones; the top ten clones represent approximately 10%. Sequences were obtained from PBMCs. The receptors shown here come from a woman between 50 and 59 years old in good health and CMV-seropositive.

V is TRBV6-5 and J is TRBJ1-5, with 11 bases identical to TRBD1. J gave up 1 base and V 7 bases, and 3 bases lay outside the gene matches. CDR3 size: 15 residues. Germline V lookup: CDR1 MNHEY, CDR2 SVGAGI. Written as DNA, the CDR3 is TGTGCCAGCATTGGGACAGGGGGAAGCAATCAGCCCCAGCATTTT. This gives the protein CASIGTGGSNQPQHF.

The CDR3 loop is CASSFWTAATNEKLFF. Here the CDR3 DNA reads TGTGCCAGTAGTTTTTGGACAGCCGCAACTAATGAAAAACTGTTTTTT. This chain connects TRBV19 to TRBJ1-4; TRBD1 might be the D (6 bases). V gave up 5 bases and J gave up 0 bases, with 13 bases separating them. Per the germline V gene, CDR1 is LNHDA and CDR2 is SQIVND (reference sequence). This CDR3 has 16 residues.

The rearrangement uses TRBV15 and TRBJ1-1, with a weak D call TRBD1 (5 bases). There are 16 residues in the CDR3. Between the trimmed V and J ends, which lost 5 bases and 0 bases, there was a span of 16 bases. Germline V lookup: CDR1 LNHNV, CDR2 YYDKDF (reference sequence). CDR3 amino acids: CATSAVGGPLNTEAFF. CDR3 sequence (DNA): TGTGCCACCAGCGCGGTGGGGGGTCCGTTGAACACTGAAGCTTTCTTT. Variable domain in full (rest from reference TRBV15 and TRBJ1-1): DAMVIQNPRYQVTQFGKPVTLSCSQTLNHNVMYWYQQKSSQAPKLLFHYYDKDFNNEADTPDNFQSRRPNTSFCFLDIRSPGLGDTAMYLCATSAVGGPLNTEAFFGQGTRLTVV.

The chain recombines TRBV6-1 with TRBJ2-1, with 13 bases lining up with TRBD2. The CDR3 loop spans 16 amino acids. Germline V lookup: CDR1 MNHNS, CDR2 SASEGT. J was trimmed by 9 bases and V by 0 bases; bases with no gene match: 5. CDR3 residues: CASSEARGLAGVEQFF. The CDR3 DNA reads as TGTGCCAGCAGTGAAGCCCGCGGACTAGCGGGAGTTGAGCAGTTCTTC.

V and J are TRBV29-1 and TRBJ2-7, with TRBD1 as a possible D gene (5 bases). Germline-derived CDR1 and CDR2 are SQVTM and ANQGSEA. This CDR3 region has 12 residues. V was clipped by 7 bases and J by 0 bases, with 10 bases between them. This chain's CDR3 is CSARDSSYEQYF. CDR3 DNA sequence: TGCAGCGCTCGAGACAGCTCCTACGAGCAGTACTTC.

The chain uses TRBV7-8 and TRBJ1-5; D unclear. The CDR3 has 15 amino acids. Deletions cut 1 base from V and 11 bases from J, with 18 bases between. CDR1 is SGHVS, CDR2 FQNEAQ, per germline. In DNA form, the CDR3 reads TGTGCCAGCAGCTTAGTTCGGGGAGAACTGATGTCCCAGCATTTT. Translated: CASSLVRGELMSQHF. The variable domain in full, with the rest retrieved from reference TRBV7-8 and TRBJ1-5, is GAGVSQSPRYKVAKRGQDVALRCDPISGHVSLFWYQQALGQGPEFLTYFQNEAQLDKSGLPSDRFFAERPEGSVSTLKIQRTQQEDSAVYLCASSLVRGELMSQHFGDGTRLSIL.